A single sample gave rise to the 23 T cell receptor beta chains below, sequenced in a study of T cells expressing NK-cell markers. Using the 5' RACE reads, TCRdb records one entry per CDR3 protein without DNA. The sample data list roughly 420,000 distinct CDR3 sequences. Sequencing was done on a sample of blood T cells: a sorted CD56 or NKG2C T cell subset, CD4+ or CD8+ T cells, or bulk PBMC T cells (not recorded which). These receptors all stem from a woman aged 18 to 75 in good health.

The J gene is TRBJ1-5, the V gene TRBV19; TCRdb's D call, TRBD1, is unchecked because there is no DNA. From germline, CDR1 is LNHDA and CDR2 SQIVND (reference sequence). The CDR3 totals 15 residues. CDR3: CASSRGQGATQPQHF.

The rearrangement joins TRBV12-3 or TRBV12-4 to TRBJ2-3; the D call of TRBD2 rests on TCRdb alone, since no DNA is present to check it. This CDR3 comprises 17 residues. CDR3 protein: CASSFPQRGGPTDTQYF.

The chain is built from TRBV27 and TRBJ2-2; as DNA is missing, the TRBD2 call by TCRdb cannot be tested. In germline, CDR1 is MNHEY, CDR2 SMNVEV (reference sequence). The length of the CDR3 is 18 residues. This CDR3 is CASSSHLRLAGGTGELFF.

CDR3 sequence reads: CASSSFGGNTEAFF. The chain couples TRBV27 to TRBJ1-1; TCRdb's D call, TRBD1, is unchecked because there is no DNA. CDR1 MNHEY and CDR2 SMNVEV come from the germline V gene (reference sequence). The CDR3 sequence is 14 residues long.

This chain joins TRBV7-3 and TRBJ2-3; the TCRdb call, TRBD1, lacks DNA for checking. The CDR3 sequence is 15 residues long. Germline V gene sequence: CDR1 SGHTA, CDR2 FQGTGA. The CDR3 loop is CASSSPRNSTDTQYF.

V gene TRBV5-5 combines with J gene TRBJ2-7; TCRdb outputs TRBD1, but without DNA this stays unchecked. The CDR3 spans 16 residues. Germline V lookup: CDR1 SGHKS, CDR2 YYEKEE (reference sequence). The CDR3 spells CASTASFGQASYEQYF.

J is TRBJ2-3 and V is TRBV6-2 or TRBV6-3. The CDR3 runs 18 residues. Germline assignment: CDR1 MNHEY and CDR2 SVGEGT. The CDR3 spells CASSLSVLKGFGTDTQYF.

V gene TRBV5-1 combines with J gene TRBJ2-1; the TCRdb D gene call, TRBD2, has no DNA to confirm it. Germline V gives CDR1 SGHRS, CDR2 YFSETQ. The CDR3 spans 16 residues. The CDR3 here is CASSLGPSGSYNEQFF.

V is TRBV7-2 and J is TRBJ2-7; no DNA is available, so the TRBD2 call from TCRdb remains unchecked. Germline assignment: CDR1 SGHTA and CDR2 FQGNSA. This CDR3 contains 15 residues. CDR3 sequence: CASSLGRAVGGEQYF.

V is TRBV24-1 and J is TRBJ2-1; TCRdb's D call of TRBD2 is untestable without DNA. The germline V gene encodes CDR1 KGHDR and CDR2 SFDVKD. CDR3 length: 15 amino acids. CDR3 amino acids: CATSDRGRDPNEQFF.

CDR3 residues: CSARKGTGGFYEQYF. The chain carries TRBV20-1 and TRBJ2-7; TCRdb picks TRBD1, but there is no DNA to check that call. The CDR3 consists of 15 residues. Germline CDR1 DFQATT, CDR2 SNEGSKA (reference sequence).

The V gene is TRBV12-3 or TRBV12-4, the J gene TRBJ1-2; the D call of TRBD1 rests on TCRdb alone, since no DNA is present to check it. This CDR3 contains 15 residues. CDR3 amino acids: CASSLGQGYNYGYTF.

The chain couples TRBV6-5 to TRBJ1-6; there is no DNA to check the TCRdb D call of TRBD1. Per germline, CDR1 MNHEY and CDR2 SVGAGI. This CDR3 spans 15 amino acids. The CDR3 sequence: CASSLRTGQDSPLHF.

The chain couples TRBV12-3 or TRBV12-4 to TRBJ2-5; the D call from TCRdb, TRBD1, cannot be confirmed without DNA. The CDR3 covers 15 residues. CDR3 loop: CASSLGTYWGETQYF.

This chain joins TRBV5-1 and TRBJ2-1. The CDR3 has 16 amino acids. CDR1 is SGHRS, CDR2 YFSETQ, per germline. The CDR3 spells CASSLVVAGRYNEQFF.

This rearrangement joins TRBV20-1 to TRBJ1-1. CDR1 DFQATT and CDR2 SNEGSKA come from the germline V gene (reference sequence). The CDR3 covers 13 residues. CDR3 loop: CSASRQTNTEAFF.

The chain is built from TRBV28 and TRBJ1-1. CDR3 length equals 15 residues. Looked up from germline, CDR1 is MDHEN and CDR2 is SYDVKM. The chain's CDR3 is CASSLFRGMNTEAFF. Using reference TRBV28 and TRBJ1-1 for the parts outside the CDR3, the full variable domain is DVKVTQSSRYLVKRTGEKVFLECVQDMDHENMFWYRQDPGLGLRLIYFSYDVKMKEKGDIPEGYSVSREKKERFSLILESASTNQTSMYLCASSLFRGMNTEAFFGQGTRLTVV.

The chain joins TRBV7-2 to TRBJ2-3; TCRdb indicates TRBD1, and absent DNA this call remains unverified. This CDR3 has 15 residues. CDR1 and CDR2 from the germline V gene are SGHTA and FQGNSA. The chain's CDR3 is CASSLVRAPRDTQYF.

This CDR3 reads CASSGREPFYGYTF. The genes are TRBV27 and TRBJ1-2; as DNA is missing, the TRBD1 call by TCRdb cannot be tested. Per the germline V gene, CDR1 is MNHEY and CDR2 is SMNVEV (reference sequence). The CDR3 contains 14 residues.

The rearrangement joins TRBV6-5 to TRBJ2-2. Germline values: CDR1 MNHEY, CDR2 SVGAGI. The CDR3 runs to 15 residues. The CDR3 here is CASSYSYLNTGELFF.

J is TRBJ1-3 and V is TRBV5-1; absent DNA, TCRdb's TRBD1 call cannot be checked. Germline-derived CDR1 and CDR2 are SGHRS and YFSETQ. The CDR3 contains 14 residues. The CDR3 loop is CASSPTGEGNTIYF.

The rearrangement links TRBV11-2 to TRBJ2-3. CDR3 size: 15 residues. The germline V gene encodes CDR1 SGHAT and CDR2 FQNNGV. The CDR3 protein is CASSLDWQLTDTQYF.

This chain links TRBV7-3 with TRBJ2-3; lacking DNA, the TRBD2 call made by TCRdb goes unchecked. Germline CDR1 reads SGHTA; CDR2 reads FQGTGA. This CDR3 is built from 16 residues. The CDR3 loop is CASSWGLAGWTDTQYF.